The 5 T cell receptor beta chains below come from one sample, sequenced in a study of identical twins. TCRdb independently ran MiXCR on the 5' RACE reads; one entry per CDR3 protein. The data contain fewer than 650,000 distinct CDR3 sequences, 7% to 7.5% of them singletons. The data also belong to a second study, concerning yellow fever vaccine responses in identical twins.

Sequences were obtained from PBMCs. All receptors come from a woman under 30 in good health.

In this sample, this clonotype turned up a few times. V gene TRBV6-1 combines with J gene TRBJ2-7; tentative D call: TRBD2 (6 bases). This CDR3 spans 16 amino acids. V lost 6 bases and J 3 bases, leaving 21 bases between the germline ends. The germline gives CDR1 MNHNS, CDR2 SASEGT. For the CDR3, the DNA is TGTGCCAGCAGCACCGGGGGACCCAATAAGCGCTACGAGCAGTACGTC. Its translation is CASSTGGPNKRYEQYV.

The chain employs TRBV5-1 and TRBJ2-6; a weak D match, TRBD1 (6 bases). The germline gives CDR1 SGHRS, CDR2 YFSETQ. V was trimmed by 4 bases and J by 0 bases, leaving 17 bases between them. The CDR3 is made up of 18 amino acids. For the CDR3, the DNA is TGCGCCAGCAGCAACAGGGTCCACTCGCTCTCTGGGGCCAACGTCCTGACTTTC. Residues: CASSNRVHSLSGANVLTF.

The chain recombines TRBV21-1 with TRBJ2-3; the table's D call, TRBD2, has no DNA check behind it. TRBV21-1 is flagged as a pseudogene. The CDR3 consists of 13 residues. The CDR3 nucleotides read TGTGCCAGCAGGGGACTTCGCACAGATACGCAGTATTTT. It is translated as CASRGLRTDTQYF.

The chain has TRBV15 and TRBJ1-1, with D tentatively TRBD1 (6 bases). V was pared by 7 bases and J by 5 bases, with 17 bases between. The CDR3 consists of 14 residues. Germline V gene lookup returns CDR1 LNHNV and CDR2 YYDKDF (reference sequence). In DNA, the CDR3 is TGTGCCACCACCCGGGACACGGCGACGACTGAAGCTTTCTTT. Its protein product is CATTRDTATTEAFF.

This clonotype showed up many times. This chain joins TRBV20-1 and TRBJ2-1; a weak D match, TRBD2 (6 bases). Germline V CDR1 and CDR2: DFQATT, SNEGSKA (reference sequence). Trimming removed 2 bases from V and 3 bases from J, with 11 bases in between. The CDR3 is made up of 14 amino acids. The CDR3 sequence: CSARQVGGYNEQFF. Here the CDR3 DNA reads TGCAGTGCTAGACAGGTGGGGGGCTACAATGAGCAGTTCTTC.